This TCR beta chain derives from a study of cytomegalovirus exposure and HLA in healthy donors. Overall study results and limits: A few chains linked to CMV were shown in vitro to be specific for CMV antigens. About 87% or about 30% of the time was how often most TCR beta V segments were productive, according to an earlier analysis. It emerged from a later analysis that several of the most significant clusters appeared to be linked to common viral pathogens. TRBV6-2, TRBV6-3 and some other V segments were excluded as indistinguishable.

A word on this clone: The antigen remains unidentified.

V lost 3 bases, J lost 8 bases, and 3 bases stayed unmatched. Per the germline V gene, CDR1 is LNHDA and CDR2 is SQIVND (reference sequence). This CDR3 has 15 residues. The PCR ran on 60 Vbeta and 13 Jbeta primers. Method: immunoSEQ multiplex PCR; TCRdb's copy keeps in-frame clones and lacks some. The table has roughly 150,000 clones, about 72% seen once. Material: PBMCs. The rearrangement joins TRBV19 to TRBJ2-1; 14 nucleotides agree with TRBD2. This TCR was recovered from a man in his fifties or sixties in good health and CMV-seronegative. The CDR3 DNA is TGTGCCAGTAGTATTTCGACTAGCGGGAGGGATGAGCAGTTCTTC. Translated, it gives CASSISTSGRDEQFF.